The present TCR beta chain was sequenced within a study of sequential checkpoint blockade in melanoma. Study context: After both sequences, patients received maintenance nivolumab.

The CDR3 length is 14 residues. Between the trimmed V and J ends, which lost 5 bases and 3 bases, there was a span of 12 bases. CDR1 and CDR2 from the germline V gene are MNHEY and SVGAGI. As for treatment: randomized to nivolumab then ipilimumab (arm A) or the reverse (arm B). Live CD3+CD8+ CD19− CD56− cells were sorted from PBMCs. This table comes from immunoSEQ multiplex PCR, and its TCRdb copy is limited to in-frame clones, with some not included. The table includes about 11,000 clones, about three fifths detected once. The receptor's source is a human donor with melanoma. The V and J genes are TRBV6-5 and TRBJ2-3; unclear D gene. Source: CD8+ T cells sorted from blood (inferred from file names), taken from a patient given nivolumab and ipilimumab in sequence. The CDR3 DNA follows: TGTGCCAGCAGTCCCACCTGGCGGACAGATACGCAGTATTTT. It specifies CASSPTWRTDTQYF.